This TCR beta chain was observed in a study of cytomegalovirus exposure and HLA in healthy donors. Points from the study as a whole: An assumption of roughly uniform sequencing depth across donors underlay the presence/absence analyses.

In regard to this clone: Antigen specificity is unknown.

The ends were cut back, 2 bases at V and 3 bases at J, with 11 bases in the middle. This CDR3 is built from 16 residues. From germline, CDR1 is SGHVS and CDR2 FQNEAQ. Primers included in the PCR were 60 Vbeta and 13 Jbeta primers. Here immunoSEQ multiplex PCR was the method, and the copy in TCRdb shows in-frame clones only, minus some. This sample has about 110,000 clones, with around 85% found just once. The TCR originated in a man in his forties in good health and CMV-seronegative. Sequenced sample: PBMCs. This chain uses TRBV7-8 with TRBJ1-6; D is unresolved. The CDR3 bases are TGTGCCAGCAGCTTACAAGGGAGGGACTATAATTCACCCCTCCACTTT. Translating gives CASSLQGRDYNSPLHF.